This T cell receptor (beta chain) appears in the sequencing data of a study of tumor-infiltrating lymphocytes in localized non-small cell lung cancer. Background on the study: Each patient gave resected tumor and non-adjacent uninvolved lung tissue.

The study's findings and limits: Different pieces of the same tissue went to different assays, confounding technical variation with intratumor heterogeneity. Only some patients had TCR sequencing, depending on available tissue.

Here immunoSEQ multiplex PCR was the method, and the copy in TCRdb shows in-frame clones only, minus some. Here the sample spans about 10,000 clones, around 81% being singletons. In this sample, this clone turned up once. The antigen is undetermined. Per the germline V gene, CDR1 is SGHDT and CDR2 is YYEEEE. The CDR3 runs to 13 residues. V lost 4 bases and J lost 5, with 10 bases in between. The V gene is TRBV5-6, the J gene TRBJ2-1; D is ambiguous. What was sequenced was uninvolved lung tissue not adjacent to the tumor. This sequence was found in a human donor with non-small cell lung cancer. CDR3 nucleotide sequence: TGTGCCAGCAGCCCTAGTTTCCACAATGAGCAGTTCTTC. Protein: CASSPSFHNEQFF.